Following are 8 T cell receptor beta chains from one sample sequenced in a study of T-cell memory formation after mild COVID-19. TCRdb reanalysed the 5' RACE reads using MiXCR and keeps one entry per CDR3 protein. The sample has approximately 350,000 distinct CDR3 sequences, approximately 12% seen once. Sequenced sample: PBMCs or a T cell subset sorted from them (not recorded which). These receptor sequences come from a man between 18 and 29 years old who had mild COVID-19 (a few samples of this study predate the infection). Cell type and time point are not known.

This clonotype has a count of ten or more. The rearrangement links TRBV10-3 to TRBJ1-6; 7 bases are a match to TRBD1. CDR3 length equals 16 residues. V lost 6 bases, J lost 9 bases, and 14 bases stayed unmatched. From germline, CDR1 is ENHRY and CDR2 SYGVKD. The CDR3 DNA sequence: TGTGCCATCAGCCAAGGGACCGGGACAGCACCTTCACCCCTCCACTTT. It translates to CAISQGTGTAPSPLHF.

The chain couples TRBV25-1 to TRBJ1-1; D is possibly TRBD1 (5 bases). Trimming left V 5 bases short and J 6 bases short, with 19 bases between. The CDR3 runs 15 residues. Germline assignment: CDR1 MGHDK and CDR2 SYGVNS. The CDR3 coding sequence is TGTGCCAGCAGTCCTCCCGTAGGGGCCGCCGCTGAAGCTTTCTTT. Protein product: CASSPPVGAAAEAFF.

This clonotype was counted between two and nine times. The V and J genes are TRBV3-1 and TRBJ2-7; the D gene is possibly TRBD2 (7 bases). Germline assignment: CDR1 LGHDT and CDR2 YNNKEL (reference sequence). The CDR3 sequence is 15 residues long. Trimming cost V 4 bases and J 2 bases, with 15 bases left between them. CDR3 in DNA: TGTGCCAGCAGCCTCGGCGGGGGCGAGCCCTACGAGCAGTACTTC. Protein sequence: CASSLGGGEPYEQYF.

About this clonotype: A read error may account for a junction end that differs from germline. The chain links TRBV4-3 to TRBJ2-1; D is possibly TRBD1 (6 bases). Germline lookup yields CDR1 LGHNA and CDR2 YSLEER. The CDR3 contains 15 residues. CDR3 in amino acids: CASSRHRSRDNGQFF. CDR3 in DNA: TGCGCCAGCAGCCGTCACAGGTCTCGGGACAATGGGCAGTTCTTC.

This clonotype was observed a few times. The V call is TRBV27, the J call TRBJ2-2, with 9 bases matching TRBD1. The CDR3 spans 15 residues. The junction had 3 bases not matched to a gene; V was cut back by 2 bases and J by 5 bases. Looked up from germline, CDR1 is MNHEY and CDR2 is SMNVEV (reference sequence). The CDR3 loop reads CASSLRQGGTGELFF. Written as DNA, the CDR3 is TGTGCCAGCAGTTTAAGACAGGGGGGGACCGGGGAGCTGTTTTTT.

The chain is built from TRBV7-9 and TRBJ2-7; TRBD1 aligns across 12 bases. Germline CDR1 SEHNR, CDR2 FQNEAQ (reference sequence). After removal of 1 base from V and 7 bases from J, the junction contained 5 bases not matched to a gene. This CDR3 contains 15 residues. The CDR3 is CASSLGGQGAPEQYF. In DNA form, the CDR3 reads TGTGCCAGCAGCTTAGGGGGACAGGGGGCGCCGGAGCAGTACTTC.

The gene calls are TRBV7-9 and TRBJ1-3, with D possibly TRBD1 on 6 matching bases. V lost 5 bases to trimming and J lost 8 bases, with 13 bases between them. Germline CDR1 is SEHNR and CDR2 is FQNEAQ (reference sequence). CDR3 length: 13 amino acids. CDR3 amino acids: CASSTGQKDTIYF. Written as DNA, the CDR3 is TGTGCCAGCAGCACCGGACAGAAAGACACCATATATTTT.

This chain joins TRBV7-9 and TRBJ2-5; possibly TRBD1 or TRBD2 for D (6 bases each). CDR3 length: 14 residues. V dropped 4 bases and J dropped 4 bases, with 13 bases sitting between them. From germline, CDR1 is SEHNR and CDR2 FQNEAQ (reference sequence). CDR3 sequence reads: CASSSAEGGETQYF. The CDR3 coding sequence is TGTGCCAGCAGCTCCGCCGAGGGGGGAGAGACCCAGTACTTC.